This is a list of T cell receptor beta chains from one sample in a study of blood T cell repertoires in COVID-19. Generated by immunoSEQ multiplex PCR, the TCRdb table keeps only in-frame clones and is missing some. The table records 200,000 to 250,000 clones, around nine tenths of them present only once. Sequencing was carried out using peripheral blood. Receptors originate from a man over 45 with COVID-19, enrolled during active disease. CDR3s include the opening cysteine and the closing phenylalanine or tryptophan. Fields, in order: CDR3 DNA, CDR3 protein, J gene, D gene, clone size, V gene. A D gene is named only where the DNA matches it firmly. Clone size is shown for a subset of rows, as once, few, many or a class of expanded clone.

TGTGCCAGCAGCCAAGCCACAGCTGGCAATGAGCAGTTCTTC	CASSQATAGNEQFF	TRBJ2-1	.	.	TRBV3-1/TRBV3-2
TGTGCCAGTAGTATCGGTCAGGGGGCGAATCAGCCCCAGCATTTT	CASSIGQGANQPQHF	TRBJ1-5	TRBD1	.	TRBV19
TGTGCCAGCAGCTTGGGAGGGGGCGCACCTGAAGCTTTCTTT	CASSLGGGAPEAFF	TRBJ1-1	TRBD1	few	TRBV5-5
TGTGCCAGTACCTACAGGGGCGGTCAACAGCCCCAGCATTTT	CASTYRGGQQPQHF	TRBJ1-5	TRBD1	.	TRBV19
TGTGCCAGCAGCTTTTTCTCTTGGACTAGCGGGAGCTACGAGCAGTACTTC	CASSFFSWTSGSYEQYF	TRBJ2-7	TRBD2	.	TRBV5-6
TGTGCCATCAGTGGAAGCGATACGCAGTATTTT	CAISGSDTQYF	TRBJ2-3	.	.	TRBV10-3
TGTGCCAGCAGTTATGGCCGGAGGGCTACTAATGAAAAACTGTTTTTT	CASSYGRRATNEKLFF	TRBJ1-4	.	few	TRBV6-5
TGTGCCAGCTCCCCGACATGGTTCACAGATACGCAGTATTTT	CASSPTWFTDTQYF	TRBJ2-3	.	.	TRBV18
TGTGCCAGCAGCTCCCCGCACAGGGGGAATGGCTACACCTTC	CASSSPHRGNGYTF	TRBJ1-2	TRBD1	.	TRBV7-8
TGTGCCAGCAGCGAACACCTTAGCAATCAGCCCCAGCATTTT	CASSEHLSNQPQHF	TRBJ1-5	.	.	TRBV7-8
TGTGCCAGCAGCGCCCCACGACAGGTAAAGTCTGGCTACACCTTC	CASSAPRQVKSGYTF	TRBJ1-2	.	.	TRBV9
TGCGCCAGCTGGGCAGGGCGGACGGTAAGCTCCTACAATGAGCAGTTCTTC	CASWAGRTVSSYNEQFF	TRBJ2-1	.	.	TRBV5-1
TGTGCCAGCAGCGGTAGCTCTGAGCAGTTCTTC	CASSGSSEQFF	TRBJ2-1	.	.	TRBV27
TGTGCCAGCTCCAACCGACAGGGACGACAGCCCCAGCATTTT	CASSNRQGRQPQHF	TRBJ1-5	TRBD1	.	TRBV27
TGTGCCAGCCTTCGTTCGAACACCGGGGAGCTGTTTTTT	CASLRSNTGELFF	TRBJ2-2	.	.	TRBV28
TGTGCCAGCAGTTCAGTTCTCTACGAGCAGTACTTC	CASSSVLYEQYF	TRBJ2-7	.	.	TRBV12-3/TRBV12-4
TGTGCCAGCAGCCCCAGAGGAGGGCTCCTATGGCCCCAGCATTTT	CASSPRGGLLWPQHF	TRBJ1-5	.	few	TRBV6-5
TGTGCCTGGAGTCGGGGACTAGCGGGAGGGCCCGAGACCCAGTACTTC	CAWSRGLAGGPETQYF	TRBJ2-5	TRBD2	.	TRBV30
TGCGCCAGCAGCCCGCCAACGGGAGGATCTGGAAACACCATATATTTT	CASSPPTGGSGNTIYF	TRBJ1-3	.	.	TRBV5-1
TGTGCCAGTAGTTTCGGGACAGGGACCTACGAGCAGTACTTC	CASSFGTGTYEQYF	TRBJ2-7	TRBD1	.	TRBV19
TGTGCCAGCAGCGTAGACGGTGGAGGAAAGCACGAGCAGTACTTC	CASSVDGGGKHEQYF	TRBJ2-7	.	.	TRBV7-2
TGTGCCAGCTCACCCGAACAGGGGACCTATGGCTACACCTTC	CASSPEQGTYGYTF	TRBJ1-2	TRBD1	.	TRBV18
TGTGCCAGCAGCTTGAGAACGCGACCAGGGACCCAGTACTTC	CASSLRTRPGTQYF	TRBJ2-5	.	few	TRBV5-4
TGTGCCAGCAGTTACCCGGGCCGGGGGTCGGCCGGGGAGCTGTTTTTT	CASSYPGRGSAGELFF	TRBJ2-2	.	.	TRBV6-2/TRBV6-3
TGTGCCAGCAGTGTGACAGGGGCGAACACTGAAGCTTTCTTT	CASSVTGANTEAFF	TRBJ1-1	TRBD1	.	TRBV2
TGTGCCAGCAGCCAAGGGGGGGTCTATGGCTACACCTTC	CASSQGGVYGYTF	TRBJ1-2	.	few	TRBV14
TGCAGCGTTGGGGGAGGTCTCAATCAGCCCCAGCATTTT	CSVGGGLNQPQHF	TRBJ1-5	.	.	TRBV29-1
TGCGCCAGCAGCCAAGCTTCCCTCGACAGGGGGAGCTACGAGCAGTACTTC	CASSQASLDRGSYEQYF	TRBJ2-7	TRBD1	.	TRBV5-1
TGTGCCAGCAGTTCGATGGCACGGGGGGATGACACTGAAGCTTTCTTT	CASSSMARGDDTEAFF	TRBJ1-1	.	.	TRBV27
TGCGCCAGCAGCCACGGACTAGAGGTTGGCGAGCAGTACTTC	CASSHGLEVGEQYF	TRBJ2-7	TRBD2	.	TRBV4-1
TGTGCCAGCAGCCAGGGCAAGGACTATGGCTACACCTTC	CASSQGKDYGYTF	TRBJ1-2	.	.	TRBV3-1/TRBV3-2
TGTGCCAGCAGTGCAACCGGGACAGGGGGCGAGCAGTACTTC	CASSATGTGGEQYF	TRBJ2-7	TRBD1	.	TRBV2
TGTGCCAGCAGCCAAGATCTTCGGGGGCGGGGGAGTAATACGCAGTATTTT	CASSQDLRGRGSNTQYF	TRBJ2-3	.	.	TRBV4-2
TGTGCCAGCTCACCACTGCGGGGGACGGAGGGAAACACCATATATTTT	CASSPLRGTEGNTIYF	TRBJ1-3	.	few	TRBV18
TGTGCCTCAGTTCGGGACAGGGGTTACGAGCAGTACTTC	CASVRDRGYEQYF	TRBJ2-7	TRBD1	.	TRBV30
TGTGCCATCAGTGATGGCAGGGGTGGCTACACCTTC	CAISDGRGGYTF	TRBJ1-2	.	few	TRBV10-3
TGTGCCAGCAGCGTAGAATGGTGGGGCGGGAAGAACACCGGGGAGCTGTTTTTT	CASSVEWWGGKNTGELFF	TRBJ2-2	.	.	TRBV9
TGTGCCAGTGGACAGGGAGTGAATTCACCCCTCCACTTT	CASGQGVNSPLHF	TRBJ1-6	TRBD1	.	TRBV2
TGTGCCAGCAGTTTGGGGACAAGCTATGGCTACACCTTC	CASSLGTSYGYTF	TRBJ1-2	.	.	TRBV12-3/TRBV12-4
TGCGCCAGCAGCATTAGGCCGCCCCAGGGGACTGAAGCTTTCTTT	CASSIRPPQGTEAFF	TRBJ1-1	.	.	TRBV5-1
TGTGCCAGCAGTTTAGAGGGAAGCATAAAAGAGCAGTACTTC	CASSLEGSIKEQYF	TRBJ2-7	.	.	TRBV28
TGTGCCAGCAGCTTAGGACAGGGGAACACCGGGGAGCTGTTTTTT	CASSLGQGNTGELFF	TRBJ2-2	TRBD1	once	TRBV11-3
TGTGCCAGCAGCTCTCTTGGGGAGACTGAAGCTTTCTTT	CASSSLGETEAFF	TRBJ1-1	.	.	TRBV7-8
TGCGCCAGCAGCCAAGAATTGGGAAGCGGTGAAGCTTTCTTT	CASSQELGSGEAFF	TRBJ1-1	.	once	TRBV4-1
TGTGCCAGCAGCCTCTCCTCACACGGGACTGACCTTCATTTC	CASSLSSHGTDLHF	TRBJ2-4	.	.	TRBV3-1/TRBV3-2
TGTGCCAGAAGCTTCCTGACAGGGAGTGATGGCTACACCTTC	CARSFLTGSDGYTF	TRBJ1-2	TRBD1	.	TRBV5-3
TGTGCCAGTAGTACCCGGGACAGGTATGGCTACACCTTC	CASSTRDRYGYTF	TRBJ1-2	TRBD1	.	TRBV19
TGTGCCACCAGCAGCCTGACAGGGGGCGGCCTTGATACGCAGTATTTT	CATSSLTGGGLDTQYF	TRBJ2-3	TRBD1	.	TRBV15
TGCGCCAGCAGCTTGATACAGGGCACAGATACGCAGTATTTT	CASSLIQGTDTQYF	TRBJ2-3	.	once	TRBV5-1
TGTGCCAGCATGGACCAGGGGTCCTCTGGCTACACCTTC	CASMDQGSSGYTF	TRBJ1-2	.	.	TRBV2
TGTGCCAGCAGTGTTGATCTAGCGAATGAGCAGTTCTTC	CASSVDLANEQFF	TRBJ2-1	.	.	TRBV2
TGTGCCATCAGCCGCCGGGATCCTGGAACGGAACTCTACGAGCAGTACTTC	CAISRRDPGTELYEQYF	TRBJ2-7	.	.	TRBV10-3
TGCGCCAGCAGGACAGGGACGAACACTGAAGCTTTCTTT	CASRTGTNTEAFF	TRBJ1-1	TRBD1	.	TRBV10-2
TGTGCCAGCAGTTTTGTCAGGGGGCTCACAGATACGCAGTATTTT	CASSFVRGLTDTQYF	TRBJ2-3	TRBD1	few	TRBV6-5